These 20 T cell receptor beta chains came from one sample sequenced in a study of cytomegalovirus exposure and HLA in healthy donors (dated by TCRdb to 2017 to 2019). Library method: the immunoSEQ multiplex PCR assay. The multiplex PCR relied on a mix of 60 forward primers for TCR Vbeta segments and 13 reverse primers for TCR Jbeta segments. TCRdb took this table from immuneACCESS and kept in-frame rearrangements with V and J called. Such tables lack part of the clones; where checked against another copy, unresolved V genes explain under half of the gap, and the rest is unexplained. The sample data list some 100,000 clones, and roughly three quarters of these were observed just once. The ten top clones hold roughly 12% of the sample. Input material: PBMCs. Every receptor here comes from a woman aged 40 to 50 in good health and CMV-seropositive.

The J gene is TRBJ1-1, the V gene TRBV2; D unresolved. This CDR3 spans 14 amino acids. The germline V and J ends were trimmed by 7 bases and 6 bases, with 18 bases remaining between them. The germline V gene has CDR1 SNHLY and CDR2 FYNNEI. For the CDR3, the DNA is TGTGCCAGCACCCCTCTGGAGGTAGGCCCTGAAGCTTTCTTT. This sequence encodes CASTPLEVGPEAFF.

The chain uses TRBV19 and TRBJ1-3; the D is unclear. Deletions cut 5 bases from V and 1 base from J, with 9 bases between. The CDR3 is 14 residues long. Germline-derived CDR1 and CDR2 are LNHDA and SQIVND (reference sequence). The CDR3 spells CASSEQHSGNTIYF. CDR3 sequence (DNA): TGTGCCAGTAGTGAACAGCATTCTGGAAACACCATATATTTT. The full variable domain, with the rest looked up from reference TRBV19 and TRBJ1-3, is DGGITQSPKYLFRKEGQNVTLSCEQNLNHDAMYWYRQDPGQGLRLIYYSQIVNDFQKGDIAEGYSVSREKKESFPLTVTSAQKNPTAFYLCASSEQHSGNTIYFGEGSWLTVV.

The rearrangement links TRBV29-1 to TRBJ2-3; D is uncertain. Deletions cut 4 bases from V and 3 bases from J, with 11 bases between. CDR3 length: 13 residues. The germline CDR1 and CDR2 sequences are SQVTM and ANQGSEA. This chain's CDR3 is CSVAGPPTDTQYF. The CDR3 DNA reads TGCAGCGTTGCAGGTCCCCCTACAGATACGCAGTATTTT.

The V and J genes are TRBV28 and TRBJ1-1; D is perhaps TRBD1 (6 bases). The CDR3 sequence is 14 residues long. Germline V lookup: CDR1 MDHEN, CDR2 SYDVKM. Trimming cost V 4 bases and J 4 bases, with 13 bases left between them. The CDR3 loop reads CASSSRGGRTEAFF. CDR3 nucleotide sequence: TGTGCCAGCAGTTCTCGAGGGGGACGCACTGAAGCTTTCTTT.

This rearrangement joins TRBV6-5 to TRBJ1-6; no reliable D call. The CDR3 is 16 amino acids. Trimming shortened V by 2 bases and J by 7 bases, and 15 bases separated the two germline ends. Germline CDR1 and CDR2: MNHEY and SVGAGI. The chain's CDR3 is CASSYARTGANSPLHF. CDR3 nucleotide sequence: TGTGCCAGCAGTTACGCCAGGACGGGAGCAAATTCACCCCTCCACTTT.

The chain has TRBV6-1 and TRBJ1-1, with 10 bases identical to TRBD1. J was trimmed by 3 bases and V by 8 bases; bases with no gene match: 6. Per the germline V gene, CDR1 is MNHNS and CDR2 is SASEGT. This CDR3 spans 14 amino acids. The CDR3 loop is CASARDRGYTEAFF. CDR3 DNA: TGTGCCAGCGCCCGGGACAGGGGATACACTGAAGCTTTCTTT.

The rearrangement joins TRBV7-9 to TRBJ1-1, with D tentatively TRBD1 (5 bases). Trimming stripped 7 bases from V and 8 bases from J, with 11 bases between. The CDR3 has 11 residues. Germline CDR1 SEHNR, CDR2 FQNEAQ (reference sequence). Here the CDR3 reads CASKDSEEAFF. The CDR3 region has the DNA TGTGCCAGCAAAGACAGCGAAGAAGCTTTCTTT.

The chain combines TRBV5-1 with TRBJ1-1, with 7 bases aligning to TRBD1. Losses at the gene ends were 3 bases for V and 2 bases for J; bases not matched to a gene: 7. Germline lookup yields CDR1 SGHRS and CDR2 YFSETQ. CDR3 length: 15 residues. The CDR3 is CASSSPGTVNTEAFF. For the CDR3, the DNA is TGCGCCAGCAGCTCCCCCGGGACAGTAAACACTGAAGCTTTCTTT.

J is TRBJ2-7 and V is TRBV7-9, with 7 bases lining up with TRBD1. Per the germline V gene, CDR1 is SEHNR and CDR2 is FQNEAQ (reference sequence). With V trimmed by 4 bases and J by 0 bases, 15 bases remained unmatched. The CDR3 has 18 residues. The CDR3, as DNA: TGTGCCAGCAGCTCCCTTCGAGGGGGCGAGATTAACTCCTACGAGCAGTACTTC. Protein product: CASSSLRGGEINSYEQYF.

V and J are TRBV7-8 and TRBJ1-3; D is undetermined. The CDR3 is 15 amino acids. Trimming took off 10 bases at V and 0 bases at J, with 16 bases between the two ends. Germline V lookup: CDR1 SGHVS, CDR2 FQNEAQ. The CDR3 sequence: CATQLSIFSGNTIYF. The CDR3 region has the DNA TGTGCCACCCAGCTTAGCATATTCTCTGGAAACACCATATATTTT.

CDR3 nucleotides: TGTGCCAGCATTCGGGATTTATCTTCACCCCTCCACTTT. The encoded protein is CASIRDLSSPLHF. The rearrangement uses TRBV2 and TRBJ1-6, with no clear D. CDR1 and CDR2 from the germline V gene are SNHLY and FYNNEI. V gave up 7 bases and J gave up 9 bases, with 13 bases separating them. The CDR3 consists of 13 residues.

The rearrangement links TRBV5-1 to TRBJ1-2; 8 positions agree with TRBD1. The length of the CDR3 is 15 residues. The germline V gene has CDR1 SGHRS and CDR2 YFSETQ. The junction had 6 bases not matched to a gene; V was cut back by 4 bases and J by 1 base. CDR3 region: CASSLQGDYNYGYTF. The CDR3 DNA follows: TGCGCCAGCAGCCTACAGGGGGATTATAACTATGGCTACACCTTC. Full variable domain (missing parts from reference TRBV5-1 and TRBJ1-2): KAGVTQTPRYLIKTRGQQVTLSCSPISGHRSVSWYQQTPGQGLQFLFEYFSETQRNKGNFPGRFSGRQFSNSRSEMNVSTLELGDSALYLCASSLQGDYNYGYTFGSGTRLTVV.

This clone showed up just once. V usage is TRBV25-1 and J usage is TRBJ1-1; no reliable D call. V was clipped by 3 bases and J by 11 bases, with 16 bases between them. CDR1 and CDR2 (germline): MGHDK, SYGVNS. The CDR3 covers 13 residues. Written as DNA, the CDR3 is TGTGCCAGCAGTGATGGAGGGCCCCTTCGGGCTTTCTTT. This sequence encodes CASSDGGPLRAFF.

The genes are TRBV5-4 and TRBJ2-1; 8 nucleotides match TRBD1. CDR1 is SGHNT, CDR2 YYREEE, per germline (reference sequence). This CDR3 comprises 16 residues. The J segment lost 0 bases and the V segment lost 2 bases, leaving 4 bases of the junction unmatched. CDR3: CASSLGGQVSYNEQFF. CDR3 DNA sequence: TGTGCCAGCAGCTTAGGGGGACAGGTCTCCTACAATGAGCAGTTCTTC. Supplemented by reference TRBV5-4 and TRBJ2-1, the full variable domain reads ETGVTQSPTHLIKTRGQQVTLRCSSQSGHNTVSWYQQALGQGPQFIFQYYREEENGRGNFPPRFSGLQFPNYSSELNVNALELDDSALYLCASSLGGQVSYNEQFFGPGTRLTVL.

This clone is a singleton in its sample. The rearrangement links TRBV6-5 to TRBJ2-3; D ambiguous. V was clipped by 2 bases and J by 1 base, with 10 bases between them. The CDR3 runs to 15 residues. CDR1 MNHEY and CDR2 SVGAGI come from the germline V gene. This CDR3 is CASSYRSLGTDTQYF. The CDR3 DNA reads TGTGCCAGCAGTTACCGGTCGTTAGGCACAGATACGCAGTATTTT.

The gene calls are TRBV10-1 and TRBJ2-7; D gene ambiguous. The CDR3 is 11 residues long. Trimming left V 3 bases short and J 6 bases short, with 6 bases between. Germline V gene sequence: CDR1 WNHNN, CDR2 SYGVQD (reference sequence). As DNA, the CDR3 is TGCGCCAGCAGTGACCTCGGCGAGCAGTACTTC. This encodes CASSDLGEQYF.

The CDR3 is CASSLSGTSRGYNEQFF. The CDR3 coding sequence is TGTGCCAGCAGTTTATCGGGGACTTCCCGAGGGTACAATGAGCAGTTCTTC. The chain employs TRBV27 and TRBJ2-1, with D tentatively TRBD2 (6 bases). Germline CDR1 is MNHEY and CDR2 is SMNVEV (reference sequence). This CDR3 has 17 residues. The ends were cut back, 0 bases at V and 4 bases at J, with 16 bases in the middle.

V gene TRBV4-1 combines with J gene TRBJ2-7, with D perhaps matching TRBD2 (5 bases). This CDR3 has 14 amino acids. Germline values: CDR1 MGHRA, CDR2 YSYEKL. Trimming left V 0 bases short and J 6 bases short, with 12 bases between. CDR3 nucleotides: TGCGCCAGCAGCCAAGACGAGGGTATTCGCGAGCAGTACTTC. Encoded protein: CASSQDEGIREQYF.

This clone was detected a few times. Other nucleotide sequences from this sample produce the same CDR3. The chain uses TRBV19 and TRBJ2-7, with a weak D call TRBD1 (7 bases). The germline CDR1 and CDR2 sequences are LNHDA and SQIVND (reference sequence). The CDR3 loop spans 13 amino acids. The V and J ends lost 8 bases and 3 bases respectively, with 14 bases between them. CDR3 loop: CASSRDSFYEQYF. In nucleotides, the CDR3 is TGTGCCAGTTCGCGGGACAGTTTCTACGAGCAGTACTTC. Complete variable domain (other parts from reference TRBV19 and TRBJ2-7): DGGITQSPKYLFRKEGQNVTLSCEQNLNHDAMYWYRQDPGQGLRLIYYSQIVNDFQKGDIAEGYSVSREKKESFPLTVTSAQKNPTAFYLCASSRDSFYEQYFGPGTRLTVT.

The V gene is TRBV7-7, the J gene TRBJ2-1; 8 bases agree with TRBD2. CDR1 and CDR2 from the germline V gene are SSHAT and FNYEAQ (reference sequence). CDR3 length: 15 residues. V shed 3 bases, J shed 2 bases, and the junction held 3 bases outside the gene matches. CDR3 region: CASSLAGGAYNEQFF. The CDR3 nucleotides read TGTGCCAGCAGCTTGGCGGGGGGCGCCTACAATGAGCAGTTCTTC.